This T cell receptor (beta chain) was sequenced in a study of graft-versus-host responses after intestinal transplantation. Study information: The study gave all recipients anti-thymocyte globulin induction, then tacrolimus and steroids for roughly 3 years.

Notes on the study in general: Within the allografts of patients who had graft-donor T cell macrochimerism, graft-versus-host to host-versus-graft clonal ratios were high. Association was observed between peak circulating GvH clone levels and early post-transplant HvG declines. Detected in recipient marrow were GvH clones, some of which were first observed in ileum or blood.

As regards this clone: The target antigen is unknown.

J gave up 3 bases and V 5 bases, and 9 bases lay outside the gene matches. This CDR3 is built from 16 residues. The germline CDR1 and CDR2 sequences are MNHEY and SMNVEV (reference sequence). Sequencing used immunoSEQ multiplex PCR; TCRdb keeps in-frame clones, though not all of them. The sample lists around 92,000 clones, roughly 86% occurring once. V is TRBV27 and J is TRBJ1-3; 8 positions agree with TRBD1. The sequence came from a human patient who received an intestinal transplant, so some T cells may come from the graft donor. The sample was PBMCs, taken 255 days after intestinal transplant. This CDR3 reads CASSPRGQALGNTIYF. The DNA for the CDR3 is TGTGCCAGCAGTCCTCGGGGACAGGCCCTTGGAAACACCATATATTTT.